The clone carrying this T cell receptor beta chain turned up a few times. MiXCR, applied by TCRdb to the RT-PCR reads, yields one record per CDR3 protein. The sample has roughly 960,000 distinct CDR3 sequences; roughly 17% are singletons. The entry originates in a study of patients and donors after allogeneic stem cell transplantation. CDR3 length: 16 amino acids. The V and J ends lost 3 bases and 7 bases, in that order; junction bases with no gene match: 12. The germline CDR1 and CDR2 sequences are LGHNA and YNFKEQ. The rearrangement links TRBV4-2 to TRBJ1-2; 9 bases match TRBD1. This sequence originates from a human donor who was either an allogeneic HSCT recipient or a stem cell or donor lymphocyte infusion donor (not recorded which). It is not recorded whose cells these are; they may come from a transplant donor. Sequencing used blood, either unsorted or a sorted T cell fraction (not recorded which). Here the CDR3 reads CASSQDPGQGQGGYTF. DNA of the CDR3: TGTGCCAGCAGCCAGGATCCCGGACAGGGGCAGGGTGGCTACACCTTC.